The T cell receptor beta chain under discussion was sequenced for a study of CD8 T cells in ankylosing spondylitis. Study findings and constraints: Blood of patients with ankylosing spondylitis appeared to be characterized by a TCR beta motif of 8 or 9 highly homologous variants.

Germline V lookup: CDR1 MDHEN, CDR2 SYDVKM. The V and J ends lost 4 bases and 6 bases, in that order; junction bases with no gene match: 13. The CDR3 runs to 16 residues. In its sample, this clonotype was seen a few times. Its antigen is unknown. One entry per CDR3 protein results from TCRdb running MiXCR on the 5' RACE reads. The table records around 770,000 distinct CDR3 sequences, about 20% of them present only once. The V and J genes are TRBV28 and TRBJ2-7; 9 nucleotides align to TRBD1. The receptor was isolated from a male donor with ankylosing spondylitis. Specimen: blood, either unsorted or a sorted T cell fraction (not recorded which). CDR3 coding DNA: TGTGCCAGCAGTTCCCACTCGGGGACAGGGAGAAGCGAGCAGTACTTC. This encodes CASSSHSGTGRSEQYF.